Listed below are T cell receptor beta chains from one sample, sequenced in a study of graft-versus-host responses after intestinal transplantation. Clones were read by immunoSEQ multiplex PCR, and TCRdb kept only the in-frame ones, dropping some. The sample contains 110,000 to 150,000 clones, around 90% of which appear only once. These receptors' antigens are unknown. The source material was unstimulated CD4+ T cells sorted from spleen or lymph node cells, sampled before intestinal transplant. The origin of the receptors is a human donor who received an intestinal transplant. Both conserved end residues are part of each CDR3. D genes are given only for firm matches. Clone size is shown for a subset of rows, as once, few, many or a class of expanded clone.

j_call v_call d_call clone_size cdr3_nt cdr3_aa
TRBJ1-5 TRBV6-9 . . TGTGCCAGCAGGCCCCCCACAGGGAAGCAGGGGAATCAGCCCCAGCATTTT CASRPPTGKQGNQPQHF
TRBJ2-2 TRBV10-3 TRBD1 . TGTGCCATCAGTGACCCGGACAGGCTGGGGCTCGGAACCGGGGAGCTGTTTTTT CAISDPDRLGLGTGELFF
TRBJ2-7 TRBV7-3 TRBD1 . TGTGCCAGCAGCCCATCGGGACAGGGCTCCGAGCAGTACTTC CASSPSGQGSEQYF
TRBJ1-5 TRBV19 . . TGTGCCAGTAGTATACAGCCCAATCAGCCCCAGCATTTT CASSIQPNQPQHF
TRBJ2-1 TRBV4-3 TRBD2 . TGCGCCAGCAGCCGAGCACTAGCGGTCCCTTACAATGAGCAGTTCTTC CASSRALAVPYNEQFF
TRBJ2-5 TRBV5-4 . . TGTGCCAGCAACCCTACCAGGACTCCTGGAGAGACCCAGTACTTC CASNPTRTPGETQYF
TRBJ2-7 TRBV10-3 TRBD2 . TGTGCCATCAGTCCGCCGGGACTAGCAGGCGAGCAGTACTTC CAISPPGLAGEQYF
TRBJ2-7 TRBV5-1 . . TGCGCCAGCAGCTTCCGACCGGGGACCCCCTACGAGCAGTACTTC CASSFRPGTPYEQYF
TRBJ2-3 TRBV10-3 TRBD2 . TGTGCCATCAGTGAGTCTGCGGGAGACACAGATACGCAGTATTTT CAISESAGDTDTQYF
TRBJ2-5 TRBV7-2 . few TGTGCCAGCAGCTTAGGGGTGACCCAGTACTTC CASSLGVTQYF
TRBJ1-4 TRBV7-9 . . TGTGCCAGCAGCGCCCGGGGCACTGAAAAACTGTTTTTT CASSARGTEKLFF
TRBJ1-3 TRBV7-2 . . TGTGCCAGCAGCGCCCCCGGCACAGGGCCCTCTGGAAACACCATATATTTT CASSAPGTGPSGNTIYF
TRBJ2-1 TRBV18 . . TGTGCCAGCTCTCCCAAGAATGAGCAGTTCTTC CASSPKNEQFF
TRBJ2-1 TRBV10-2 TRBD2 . TGCGCCAGCAGTGAGTCCGGGACTAGCGGGAGCCCGTTCTTC CASSESGTSGSPFF
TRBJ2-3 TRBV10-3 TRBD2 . TGTGCCATCAGTGCTCTAGCGGGAGTTGCGACAGATACGCAGTATTTT CAISALAGVATDTQYF
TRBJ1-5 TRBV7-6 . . TGTGCCAGCAGCCTCGGGACAAATCAGCCCCAGCATTTT CASSLGTNQPQHF
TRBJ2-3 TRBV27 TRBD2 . TGTGCCAGCAGTTCCACACCGGGGGGTTTGCAAGATACGCAGTATTTT CASSSTPGGLQDTQYF
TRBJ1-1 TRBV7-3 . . TGTGCCAGCAGCTTAAGCAAGGCCACTGAAGCTTTCTTT CASSLSKATEAFF
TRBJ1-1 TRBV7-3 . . TGTGCCAGCAGCTCCCTCCCGGGGGGGACTGAAGCTTTCTTT CASSSLPGGTEAFF
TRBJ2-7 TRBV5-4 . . TGTGCCAGCAGCTTGTTTGCAGGGGGAGGGGAGCAGTACTTC CASSLFAGGGEQYF
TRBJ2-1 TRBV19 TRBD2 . TGTGCCAGTAGTATAGGCGGGAGGGCCGGAGTGGAGCAGTTCTTC CASSIGGRAGVEQFF
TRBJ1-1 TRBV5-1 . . TGCGCCAGCAGCTTGGCCGAGGGATTGAACACTGAAGCTTTCTTT CASSLAEGLNTEAFF
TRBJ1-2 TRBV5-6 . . TGTGCCAGCAGCTTGTCGGCCAGGAGCTATGGCTACACCTTC CASSLSARSYGYTF
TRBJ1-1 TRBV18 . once TGTGCCAGCTCACCACTTGACATGGGGAACACTGAAGCTTTCTTT CASSPLDMGNTEAFF
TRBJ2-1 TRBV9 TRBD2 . TGTGCCAGCAGCCCCTCCCCCGGACTAGCCTATGAGCAGTTCTTC CASSPSPGLAYEQFF
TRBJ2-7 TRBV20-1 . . TGCAGTGCCCAGCGGAGAGGCGAGCAGTACTTC CSAQRRGEQYF
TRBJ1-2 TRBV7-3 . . TGTGCCAGCAGCGCCGACTCTAACTATGGCTACACCTTC CASSADSNYGYTF
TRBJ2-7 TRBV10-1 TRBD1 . TGCGCCAGCACCCTGAAGAGGGGACAGGGGAGATACGAGCAGTACTTC CASTLKRGQGRYEQYF
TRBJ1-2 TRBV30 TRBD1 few TGTGCCTGGAGTCCCGGGACAGGGGATGGCTACACCTTC CAWSPGTGDGYTF
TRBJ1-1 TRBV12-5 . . TGTGCTAGTAGCTGGAGTAACACTGAAGCTTTCTTT CASSWSNTEAFF
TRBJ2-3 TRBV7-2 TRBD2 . TGTGCCAGCAGCTTAGAGCGGGACGGGGCAGATACGCAGTATTTT CASSLERDGADTQYF
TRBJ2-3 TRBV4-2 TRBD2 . TGTGCCAGCAGCCAAGATTCCAGCGGGAGGCCCTTGACGCAGTATTTT CASSQDSSGRPLTQYF